This T cell receptor beta chain derives from a study of metastatic and nonmetastatic thyroid tumors. From germline, CDR1 is SGHRS and CDR2 YFSETQ. The CDR3 is made up of 14 amino acids. J lost 6 bases, V lost 4 bases, and 6 bases had no gene match. Ahead of thyroid surgery, no patient had received treatment of any kind. Study results and caveats: Reported TCR beta diversity, measured in blood and tumor, was significantly higher for malignant thyroid tumors than for benign nodules.

This clone came up many times. Its specificity is unknown. TCRdb re-processed the PCR reads through MiXCR. This table has some 86,000 clones, 12% appearing once. The sample comprised tumor tissue. The receptor was derived from a female donor with papillary thyroid cancer or a benign thyroid nodule (not recorded which). Some clones in this sample may be carry-over from other donors' samples. The chain employs TRBV5-1 and TRBJ2-2; 7 bases map to TRBD2. CDR3 bases: TGCGCCAGCAGCGGGGAGGGTGGCGCCGGGGAGCTGTTTTTT. This codes for CASSGEGGAGELFF.